Shown below are 27 T cell receptor beta chains from a single sample sequenced in a study of T cell repertoires in cytomegalovirus infection. TCRdb reprocessed the reads via MiXCR and lists one record per CDR3 protein. The sample yields hundreds of thousands of distinct CDR3 sequences, roughly 28% seen once. Their cognate antigens are unknown. The starting material was cultured PBMCs, obtained from culture after CMV antigen stimulation. The receptor source for this set is a human donor in good health (CMV status not recorded). Some clones in this sample may be carry-over from other donors' samples.

The V gene is TRBV6-6, the J gene TRBJ1-1; D call uncertain. V lost 5 bases, J lost 9 bases, and 10 bases lay in between. The CDR3 loop spans 11 amino acids. CDR1 is MNHNY, CDR2 SVGAGI, per germline (reference sequence). The CDR3 region is CASSGVLKAFF. The CDR3 nucleotides read TGTGCCAGCAGTGGTGTGCTGAAAGCTTTCTTT.

This clonotype appeared a few times. V and J are TRBV20-1 and TRBJ2-7; no reliable D call. Trimming removed 6 bases from V and 5 bases from J, with 14 bases in between. Germline V gene data show CDR1 as DFQATT and CDR2 as SNEGSKA (reference sequence). The CDR3 consists of 12 residues. CDR3 nucleotide sequence: TGCAGTGCGAAAGGTCCAAGGGACGAGCAGTACTTC. Its protein is CSAKGPRDEQYF.

This clonotype occurred a few times. This chain connects TRBV6-6 to TRBJ2-1; 11 bases line up with TRBD2. V lost 7 bases to trimming and J lost 9 bases; unmatched junction nucleotides: 5. Germline CDR1 is MNHNY and CDR2 is SVGAGI (reference sequence). This CDR3 has 13 residues. The CDR3 coding sequence is TGTGCCAGCAATAGCGGGAGGGCCGGTGAGCAGTTCTTC. This translates into CASNSGRAGEQFF.

This clonotype was seen a single time. The chain recombines TRBV27 with TRBJ1-1, with D possibly being TRBD1 (6 bases). Trimming removed 5 bases at V and 3 bases at J, with 10 bases between. Germline V gives CDR1 MNHEY, CDR2 SMNVEV (reference sequence). The CDR3 runs 13 residues. The CDR3 protein is CASSGQLDTEAFF. The CDR3 DNA reads TGTGCCAGCAGTGGACAGCTTGACACTGAAGCTTTCTTT.

In its sample, this clonotype was seen a few times. The rearrangement links TRBV7-4 to TRBJ1-1; no firm D call. V was pared by 1 base and J by 7 bases, with 7 bases between. This CDR3 has 12 amino acids. Germline V CDR1 and CDR2: SGHVT, SQSDAQ. The CDR3 DNA follows: TGTGCCAGCAGCTTAGTTGACCGTGAAGCTTTCTTT. Amino acid sequence: CASSLVDREAFF.

This clonotype was detected only a few times. The J gene is TRBJ1-5, the V gene TRBV4-1; weak D call: TRBD1 (5 bases). The CDR3 is made up of 15 amino acids. The V end was cut by 5 bases, the J end by 2 bases, with 13 bases between. Germline loops: CDR1 MGHRA, CDR2 YSYEKL. The CDR3 here is CASSYEGSRNQPQHF. In DNA, the CDR3 is TGCGCCAGCAGCTACGAGGGGTCGCGCAATCAGCCCCAGCATTTT.

The rearrangement joins TRBV5-6 to TRBJ1-1, with 7 bases identical to TRBD1. In germline, CDR1 is SGHDT, CDR2 YYEEEE. The V gene end was trimmed by 0 bases and the J gene end by 1 base; junction bases not matched to a gene: 3. This CDR3 is 15 amino acids long. This chain's CDR3 is CASSLVGQRNTEAFF. In DNA, the CDR3 is TGTGCCAGCAGCTTGGTGGGACAGAGGAACACTGAAGCTTTCTTT.

The sample holds many counts of this clonotype. This CDR3 reads CASSPQTGVNYGYTF. Here the CDR3 DNA reads TGTGCCAGCAGCCCCCAGACAGGGGTTAACTATGGCTACACCTTC. The chain employs TRBV7-2 and TRBJ1-2; 8 nucleotides line up with TRBD1. Per the germline V gene, CDR1 is SGHTA and CDR2 is FQGNSA. The CDR3 sequence is 15 residues long. Germline trimming cut 5 bases from V and 1 base from J; bases unmatched to any gene: 6.

The chain couples TRBV10-3 to TRBJ1-4, with D possibly TRBD1 on 5 matching bases. The CDR3 runs to 15 residues. The V gene lost 2 bases and the J gene lost 7 bases, with 14 bases spanning the gap. Germline assignment: CDR1 ENHRY and CDR2 SYGVKD. The CDR3 DNA follows: TGTGCCATCAGTGAGGGGGCGGAAGAAGGTGAAAAACTGTTTTTT. This translates into CAISEGAEEGEKLFF.

This clonotype was counted at least ten times. The chain recombines TRBV4-2 with TRBJ2-7; 7 bases are shared with TRBD1. Germline V gene data show CDR1 as LGHNA and CDR2 as YNFKEQ. With 0 bases clipped from V and 7 bases from J, the junction kept 9 bases outside the gene matches. This CDR3 region has 15 residues. In DNA form, the CDR3 reads TGTGCCAGCAGCCAAGAACAGGGGCGGAATGGAGAGCAGTACTTC. It is translated as CASSQEQGRNGEQYF.

The table lists this clonotype with a few counts. V and J are TRBV27 and TRBJ1-2, with D hard to call. Germline CDR1 reads MNHEY; CDR2 reads SMNVEV (reference sequence). With 3 bases removed from V and 3 bases from J, the gap between germline ends came to 14 bases. This CDR3 is 15 amino acids long. The CDR3 region is CASSFQPGLDYGYTF. Written as DNA, the CDR3 is TGTGCCAGCAGTTTTCAACCAGGCCTGGACTATGGCTACACCTTC.

The CDR3 here is CASSDQRQETQYF. CDR3 nucleotide sequence: TGTGCCAGCAGTGATCAGCGGCAAGAGACCCAGTACTTC. V and J are TRBV2 and TRBJ2-5; possibly TRBD2 for D (5 bases). The V gene's germline CDR1 is SNHLY and CDR2 FYNNEI. The CDR3 consists of 13 residues. Trimming shortened V by 3 bases and J by 2 bases, and 7 bases separated the two germline ends.

This clonotype was seen only a few times. The chain combines TRBV20-1 with TRBJ1-4, with unresolved D. The CDR3 extends over 13 amino acids. The V gene's germline CDR1 is DFQATT and CDR2 SNEGSKA (reference sequence). Trimming pared 3 bases from V and 4 bases from J, leaving 9 bases between. The CDR3 reads CSARGSYNEKLFF. DNA for the CDR3: TGCAGTGCTAGGGGGAGCTATAATGAAAAACTGTTTTTT.

The sample holds many counts of this clonotype. This chain uses TRBV28 with TRBJ1-2; the D gene is possibly TRBD1 (5 bases). The germline V gene has CDR1 MDHEN and CDR2 SYDVKM. The length of the CDR3 is 21 residues. With 6 bases removed from V and 1 base from J, the gap between germline ends came to 33 bases. The CDR3 region has the DNA TGTGCCAGCAGCGCCGCGGCGGGAACAGCCTATGCAGGGCATATTAACTATGGCTACACCTTC. Protein sequence: CASSAAAGTAYAGHINYGYTF.

The V and J genes are TRBV5-1 and TRBJ2-1; 9 bases are shared with TRBD1. V gave up 4 bases and J gave up 8 bases; unmatched junction bases: 10. The CDR3 is 15 residues long. Germline CDR1 is SGHRS and CDR2 is YFSETQ. DNA of the CDR3: TGCGCCAGCAGCACACAGGGGGCGTCGTCCGATGAGCAGTTCTTC. Its translation: CASSTQGASSDEQFF.

The rearrangement joins TRBV19 to TRBJ1-2, with a weak D call TRBD1 (5 bases). Germline CDR1 LNHDA, CDR2 SQIVND (reference sequence). Between the trimmed V and J ends, which lost 8 bases and 3 bases, there was a span of 16 bases. There are 14 residues in the CDR3. This CDR3 reads CASVDTRGYYGYTF. The CDR3 region has the DNA TGTGCCAGTGTCGATACGAGGGGTTACTATGGCTACACCTTC.

The chain carries TRBV19 and TRBJ1-1; 9 bases match TRBD1. There are 14 residues in the CDR3. V trimming: 5 bases; J trimming: 6 bases; junction bases outside the gene matches: 7. The V gene's germline CDR1 is LNHDA and CDR2 SQIVND (reference sequence). CDR3 protein: CASSPRDRVSEAFF. The CDR3 DNA sequence: TGTGCCAGTAGTCCCCGGGACAGGGTGTCTGAAGCTTTCTTT.

The V gene is TRBV6-1, the J gene TRBJ1-6; TRBD1 matches 7 bases. Germline CDR1 MNHNS, CDR2 SASEGT. CDR3 length: 14 residues. Germline trimming cut 6 bases from V and 6 bases from J; bases unmatched to any gene: 5. DNA of the CDR3: TGTGCCAGCAGATGGGGACAGCCTAATTCACCCCTCCACTTT. This gives the protein CASRWGQPNSPLHF.

This clonotype occurred a few times. The chain combines TRBV7-9 with TRBJ2-5; D unclear. The CDR3 is 15 amino acids. V was pared by 6 bases and J by 1 base, with 15 bases between. From germline, CDR1 is SEHNR and CDR2 FQNEAQ (reference sequence). CDR3 sequence reads: CASRPPIETQETQYF. CDR3 bases: TGTGCCAGCAGACCCCCCATCGAAACCCAAGAGACCCAGTACTTC.

In its sample, this clonotype was seen a few times. The chain couples TRBV5-4 to TRBJ2-1; no clear D gene. CDR3 length: 18 residues. The V gene's germline CDR1 is SGHNT and CDR2 YYREEE (reference sequence). The V gene lost 0 bases and the J gene lost 1 base, with 17 bases spanning the gap. In DNA form, the CDR3 reads TGTGCCAGCAGCTTGGGTTCCCTGCGTGGCGGATCCTACAATGAGCAGTTCTTC. Protein sequence: CASSLGSLRGGSYNEQFF.

This clonotype was found a few times. The chain is built from TRBV28 and TRBJ1-1; unclear D gene. The CDR3 runs to 11 residues. Between the trimmed V and J ends, which lost 2 bases and 7 bases, there was a span of 5 bases. Germline assignment: CDR1 MDHEN and CDR2 SYDVKM. CDR3 nucleotides: TGTGCCAGCAGTTTAACCCTTGAAGCTTTCTTT. Its protein is CASSLTLEAFF. Full variable domain (missing parts from reference TRBV28 and TRBJ1-1): DVKVTQSSRYLVKRTGEKVFLECVQDMDHENMFWYRQDPGLGLRLIYFSYDVKMKEKGDIPEGYSVSREKKERFSLILESASTNQTSMYLCASSLTLEAFFGQGTRLTVV.

This clonotype was recorded many times. The chain joins TRBV20-1 to TRBJ1-2; possibly TRBD1 for D (5 bases). CDR3 length: 15 residues. The V and J ends lost 1 base and 6 bases respectively, with 18 bases between them. Germline assignment: CDR1 DFQATT and CDR2 SNEGSKA (reference sequence). In DNA form, the CDR3 reads TGCAGTGCTAGAGTGGGGCAGGGTGGCGTAGATGGCTACACCTTC. Protein sequence: CSARVGQGGVDGYTF.

The chain couples TRBV6-6 to TRBJ1-5; 9 bases align to TRBD1. V was clipped by 4 bases and J by 8 bases; unmatched bases: 9. This CDR3 comprises 15 residues. The V gene's germline CDR1 is MNHNY and CDR2 SVGAGI (reference sequence). CDR3 coding DNA: TGTGCCAGCAGTTCCGGGACAGGGATCCTGGAGCCCCAGCATTTT. It yields the protein CASSSGTGILEPQHF.

The genes are TRBV5-1 and TRBJ1-3; D is undetermined. V was clipped by 0 bases and J by 1 base, with 11 bases between them. The length of the CDR3 is 16 residues. Per germline, CDR1 SGHRS and CDR2 YFSETQ. CDR3 bases: TGCGCCAGCAGCTTGGCGGGGTTTGCTTCTGGAAACACCATATATTTT. It specifies CASSLAGFASGNTIYF. The full variable domain, completed using reference TRBV5-1 and TRBJ1-3, is KAGVTQTPRYLIKTRGQQVTLSCSPISGHRSVSWYQQTPGQGLQFLFEYFSETQRNKGNFPGRFSGRQFSNSRSEMNVSTLELGDSALYLCASSLAGFASGNTIYFGEGSWLTVV.

The J gene is TRBJ2-1, the V gene TRBV7-3, with D tentatively TRBD1 or TRBD2 (7 bases each). Germline CDR1 reads SGHTA; CDR2 reads FQGTGA. The CDR3 has 16 residues. V lost 2 bases to trimming and J lost 1 base, with 12 bases between them. The CDR3 is CASSLQGGGSYNEQFF. The CDR3 DNA sequence: TGTGCCAGCAGCTTACAGGGGGGGGGGTCCTACAATGAGCAGTTCTTC.

This sequence joins TRBV28 and TRBJ2-1; TRBD2 aligns across 11 bases. V was pared by 1 base and J by 8 bases, with 7 bases of the junction left unmatched. This CDR3 spans 16 amino acids. The germline gives CDR1 MDHEN, CDR2 SYDVKM. CDR3 in amino acids: CASSLSASGGHHEQFF. CDR3 coding DNA: TGTGCCAGCAGTTTATCGGCTAGCGGGGGGCACCATGAGCAGTTCTTC.

In this sample, this clonotype turned up many times. This chain connects TRBV7-2 to TRBJ2-7; 14 bases agree with TRBD2. V dropped 6 bases and J dropped 3; count of bases not matched to a gene: 4. The CDR3 is made up of 15 amino acids. Looked up from germline, CDR1 is SGHTA and CDR2 is FQGNSA. The CDR3: CASSPGLAGGYEQYF. CDR3 DNA sequence: TGTGCCAGCAGTCCCGGACTAGCGGGAGGCTACGAGCAGTACTTC.